The 10 T cell receptor beta chains in this list originate from one sample, sequenced in a study of cytomegalovirus exposure and HLA in healthy donors. Primers: 60 Vbeta forward and 13 Jbeta reverse. Produced via immunoSEQ multiplex PCR; TCRdb's table is partial and in-frame only. The sample carries about 160,000 clones, roughly 80% recorded once. Sequencing was done on a sample of PBMCs. Source of these receptors: a man aged 40-49 years in good health and CMV-seropositive.

This chain joins TRBV4-1 and TRBJ2-5; D is unclear. Germline loops: CDR1 MGHRA, CDR2 YSYEKL. The CDR3 covers 12 residues. The ends were cut back, 3 bases at V and 5 bases at J, with 7 bases in the middle. The CDR3 protein is CASSHARETQYF. CDR3 in DNA: TGCGCCAGCAGCCATGCCCGGGAGACCCAGTACTTC.

This chain's CDR3 is CASSLDASGIYEQYF. DNA for the CDR3: TGTGCCAGCAGCTTAGATGCTAGCGGGATCTACGAGCAGTACTTC. This chain links TRBV7-6 with TRBJ2-7, with 9 bases identical to TRBD2. From germline, CDR1 is SGHVS and CDR2 FNYEAQ. With 1 base clipped from V and 3 bases from J, the junction kept 4 bases outside the gene matches. The CDR3 has 15 amino acids.

This rearrangement joins TRBV6-5 to TRBJ1-2, with D possibly being TRBD1 (5 bases). The germline V gene has CDR1 MNHEY and CDR2 SVGAGI. The CDR3 runs 13 residues. Trimming took off 6 bases at V and 4 bases at J, with 12 bases between the two ends. CDR3 DNA sequence: TGTGCCAGCAGCCCAGGGTTAATCTATGGCTACACCTTC. Amino acid sequence: CASSPGLIYGYTF.

This chain joins TRBV7-9 and TRBJ2-3; 7 bases are a match to TRBD2. Unmatched junction bases numbered 4, after V lost 1 base and J lost 3 bases. This CDR3 contains 15 residues. Germline V gene sequence: CDR1 SEHNR, CDR2 FQNEAQ (reference sequence). CDR3 DNA sequence: TGTGCCAGCAGCTTAGGTCTAGCGGATACAGATACGCAGTATTTT. Its protein product is CASSLGLADTDTQYF.

The chain couples TRBV11-2 to TRBJ2-7, with 8 nucleotides matching TRBD1. The CDR3 length is 12 residues. Germline trimming cut 4 bases from V and 9 bases from J; bases unmatched to any gene: 5. Germline loops: CDR1 SGHAT, CDR2 FQNNGV. CDR3 sequence reads: CASSSGQGGQYF. The DNA of the CDR3 is TGTGCCAGCAGCTCTGGACAGGGAGGGCAGTACTTC.

V usage is TRBV28 and J usage is TRBJ1-2; 8 bases match TRBD1. With V trimmed by 6 bases and J by 5 bases, 8 bases remained unmatched. Germline CDR1 and CDR2: MDHEN and SYDVKM. The CDR3 is made up of 14 amino acids. This CDR3 is CASRGTGLAYGYTF. DNA of the CDR3: TGTGCCAGCAGGGGGACAGGCCTAGCATATGGCTACACCTTC.

In this sample, this clone turned up once. The rearrangement joins TRBV7-9 to TRBJ1-3; D is ambiguous. The CDR3 runs 14 residues. Germline assignment: CDR1 SEHNR and CDR2 FQNEAQ (reference sequence). V gave up 1 base and J gave up 4 bases, with 8 bases separating them. Here the CDR3 reads CASSLGHSGNTIYF. CDR3 coding DNA: TGTGCCAGCAGCTTAGGACATTCGGGAAACACCATATATTTT.

This chain links TRBV5-4 with TRBJ1-6, with a tentative D call TRBD1 (5 bases). The CDR3 totals 15 residues. Trimming pared 4 bases from V and 6 bases from J, leaving 14 bases between. The V gene's germline CDR1 is SGHNT and CDR2 YYREEE (reference sequence). CDR3 coding DNA: TGTGCCAGCAGCCTGGGGACTCGCCCTAATTCACCCCTCCACTTT. Protein: CASSLGTRPNSPLHF.

The chain couples TRBV2 to TRBJ2-1; possibly TRBD2 for D (6 bases). The CDR3 runs 14 residues. Trimming took 6 bases from V and 0 from J, leaving 9 bases between them. CDR1 SNHLY and CDR2 FYNNEI come from the germline V gene. This chain's CDR3 is CASRGLNSYNEQFF. DNA of the CDR3: TGTGCCAGCAGAGGACTAAACTCCTACAATGAGCAGTTCTTC. Drawing the rest from reference TRBV2 and TRBJ2-1, the complete variable domain is EPEVTQTPSHQVTQMGQEVILRCVPISNHLYFYWYRQILGQKVEFLVSFYNNEISEKSEIFDDQFSVERPDGSNFTLKIRSTKLEDSAMYFCASRGLNSYNEQFFGPGTRLTVL.

Worth noting for this clone: At one of its ends the junction is not consistent with the germline gene, which may arise from a read error. The J gene is TRBJ2-1, the V gene TRBV27, with no clear D. In germline, CDR1 is MNHEY, CDR2 SMNVEV (reference sequence). The CDR3 sequence is 13 residues long. CDR3 sequence (DNA): TGTGCCAGCAGCTTATCGGCCGACAATGAGCAGTTCTTC. Residues: CASSLSADNEQFF.